Below, one T cell receptor (beta chain) is given with its context. As yet, its antigen is unknown. The time point is: newly diagnosed GD, antithyroid drugs for less than 3 months. Isolated PBMC RNA provided the starting material for the TCR library. CDR3-region Arm-PCR and iRepertoire HTBI primers produced the TCR beta libraries. TCRdb reprocessed the multiplex PCR reads with MiXCR, giving one entry per CDR3 protein. Among hundreds of thousands of distinct CDR3 sequences listed, roughly 15% were seen once. The sample belongs to a study of regulatory T cells in long-lasting Graves disease. V was pared by 3 bases and J by 2 bases, with 4 bases of the junction left unmatched. The CDR3 sequence is 14 residues long. The V gene's germline CDR1 is KGHSH and CDR2 LQKENI. Study-level points and caveats: Persistent disease preferred TRBV28, TRBJ1-2 and TRBJ2-5.

These data were likewise used in another study, on T cells in Graves' hyperthyroidism and ophthalmopathy. This second report adds: The primer set for the first-round RT-PCR of the TCR CDR3 was HTBI.

The TCR comes from a woman in her 30s with Graves disease. V usage is TRBV18 and J usage is TRBJ2-7; TRBD1 agrees at 7 bases. This sample comprised peripheral blood mononuclear cells (PBMCs), obtained at new diagnosis, from a patient treated with antithyroid drugs. CDR3 in amino acids: CASSPTQGAYEQYF. The CDR3 DNA follows: TGTGCCAGCTCACCCACCCAGGGGGCCTACGAGCAGTACTTC. The full variable domain, its missing parts supplied by reference TRBV18 and TRBJ2-7, is NAGVMQNPRHLVRRRGQEARLRCSPMKGHSHVYWYRQLPEEGLKFMVYLQKENIIDESGMPKERFSAEFPKEGPSILRIQQVVRGDSAAYFCASSPTQGAYEQYFGPGTRLTVT.